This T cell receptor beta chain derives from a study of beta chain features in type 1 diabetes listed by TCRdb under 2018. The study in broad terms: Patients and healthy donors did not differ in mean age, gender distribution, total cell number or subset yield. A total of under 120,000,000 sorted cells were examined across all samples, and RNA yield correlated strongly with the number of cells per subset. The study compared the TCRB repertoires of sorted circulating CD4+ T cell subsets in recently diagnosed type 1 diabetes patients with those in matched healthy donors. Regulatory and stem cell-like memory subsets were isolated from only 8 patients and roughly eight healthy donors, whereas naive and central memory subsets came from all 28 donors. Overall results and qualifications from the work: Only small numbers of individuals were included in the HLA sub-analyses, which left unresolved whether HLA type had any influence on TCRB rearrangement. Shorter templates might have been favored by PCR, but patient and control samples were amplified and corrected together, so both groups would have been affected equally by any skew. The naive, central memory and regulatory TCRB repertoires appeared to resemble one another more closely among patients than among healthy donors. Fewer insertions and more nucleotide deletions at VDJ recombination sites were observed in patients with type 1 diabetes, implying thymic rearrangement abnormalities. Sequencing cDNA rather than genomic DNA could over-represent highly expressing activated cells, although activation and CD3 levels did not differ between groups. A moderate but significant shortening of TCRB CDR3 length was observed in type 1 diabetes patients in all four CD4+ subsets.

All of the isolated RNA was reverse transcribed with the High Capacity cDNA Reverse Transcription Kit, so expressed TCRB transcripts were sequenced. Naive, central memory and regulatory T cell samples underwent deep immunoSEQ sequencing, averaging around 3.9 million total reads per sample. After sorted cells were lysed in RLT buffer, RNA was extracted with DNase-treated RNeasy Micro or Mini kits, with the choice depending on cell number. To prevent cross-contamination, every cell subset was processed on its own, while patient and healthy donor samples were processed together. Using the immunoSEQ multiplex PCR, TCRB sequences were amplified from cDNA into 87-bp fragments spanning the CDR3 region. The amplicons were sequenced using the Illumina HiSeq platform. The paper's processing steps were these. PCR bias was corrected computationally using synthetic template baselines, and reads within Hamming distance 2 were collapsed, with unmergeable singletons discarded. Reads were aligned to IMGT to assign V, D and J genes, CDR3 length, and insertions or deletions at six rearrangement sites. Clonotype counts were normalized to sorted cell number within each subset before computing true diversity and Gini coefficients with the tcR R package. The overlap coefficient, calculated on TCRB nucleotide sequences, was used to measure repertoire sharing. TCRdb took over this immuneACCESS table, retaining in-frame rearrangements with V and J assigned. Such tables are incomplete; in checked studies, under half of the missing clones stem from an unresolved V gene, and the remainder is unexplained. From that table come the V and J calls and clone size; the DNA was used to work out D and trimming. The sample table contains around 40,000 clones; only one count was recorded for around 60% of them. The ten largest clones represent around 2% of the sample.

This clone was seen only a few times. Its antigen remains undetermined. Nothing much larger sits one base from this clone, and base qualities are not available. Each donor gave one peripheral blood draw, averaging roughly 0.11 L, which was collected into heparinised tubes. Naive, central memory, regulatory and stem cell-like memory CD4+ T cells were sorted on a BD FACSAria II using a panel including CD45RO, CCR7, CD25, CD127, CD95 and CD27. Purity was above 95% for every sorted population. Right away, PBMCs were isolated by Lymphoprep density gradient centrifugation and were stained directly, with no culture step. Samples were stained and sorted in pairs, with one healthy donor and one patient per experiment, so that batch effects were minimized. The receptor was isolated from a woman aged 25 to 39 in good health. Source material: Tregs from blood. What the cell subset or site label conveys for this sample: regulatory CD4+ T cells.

The CDR3 region has the sequence CASSRTGDDEQYF. The DNA is as follows: TGTGCCAGCAGCCGGACAGGGGATGACGAGCAGTACTTC. The chain couples TRBV7-3 to TRBJ2-7; 9 nucleotides in the junction match TRBD1. Sequences SGHTA (CDR1) and FQGTGA (CDR2) are obtained from the germline V gene. The CDR3, cysteine through phenylalanine, is 13 amino acids long. Only CDR3 DNA remains: 39 bases, in frame from the first base. Germline trimming: 5 bases from V, 5 bases from J; junction bases outside gene matches: 4.